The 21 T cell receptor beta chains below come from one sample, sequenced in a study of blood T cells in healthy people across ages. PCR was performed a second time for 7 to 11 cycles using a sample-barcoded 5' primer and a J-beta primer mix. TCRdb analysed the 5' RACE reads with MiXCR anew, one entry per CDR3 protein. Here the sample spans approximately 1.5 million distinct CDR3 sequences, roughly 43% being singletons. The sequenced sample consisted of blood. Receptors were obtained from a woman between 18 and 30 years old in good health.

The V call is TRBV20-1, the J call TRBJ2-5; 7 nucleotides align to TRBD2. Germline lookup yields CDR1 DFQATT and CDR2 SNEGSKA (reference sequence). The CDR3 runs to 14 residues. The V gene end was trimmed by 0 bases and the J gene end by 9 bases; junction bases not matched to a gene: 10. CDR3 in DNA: TGCAGTGCTAGAGAAACGAGAGGACGGGAGGCCCAGTACTTC. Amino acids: CSARETRGREAQYF.

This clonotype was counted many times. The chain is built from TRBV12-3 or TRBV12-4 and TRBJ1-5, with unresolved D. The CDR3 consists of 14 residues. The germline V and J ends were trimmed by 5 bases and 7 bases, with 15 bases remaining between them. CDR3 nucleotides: TGTGCCAGCAGTATAAAAGGCCCTCTCCAGCCCCAGCATTTT. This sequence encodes CASSIKGPLQPQHF.

For the CDR3, the DNA is TGTGCCAGCAAGGGAGCCGGTGAAGCTTTCTTT. This encodes CASKGAGEAFF. V is TRBV6-5 and J is TRBJ1-1; unclear D gene. The CDR3 is 11 residues long. V lost 7 bases and J 7 bases, leaving 10 bases between the germline ends. The germline V gene has CDR1 MNHEY and CDR2 SVGAGI.

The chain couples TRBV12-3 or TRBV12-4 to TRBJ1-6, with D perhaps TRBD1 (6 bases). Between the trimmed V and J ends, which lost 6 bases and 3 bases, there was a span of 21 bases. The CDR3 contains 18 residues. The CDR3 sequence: CASSQRVWGRDYNSPLHF. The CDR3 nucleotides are TGTGCCAGCAGCCAACGTGTGTGGGGGCGCGACTATAATTCACCCCTCCACTTT.

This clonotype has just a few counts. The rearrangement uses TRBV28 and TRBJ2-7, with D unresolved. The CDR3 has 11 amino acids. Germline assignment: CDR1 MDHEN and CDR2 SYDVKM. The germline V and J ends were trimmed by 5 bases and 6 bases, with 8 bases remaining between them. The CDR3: CASSRFREQYF. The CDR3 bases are TGTGCCAGCAGTAGATTCCGCGAGCAGTACTTC.

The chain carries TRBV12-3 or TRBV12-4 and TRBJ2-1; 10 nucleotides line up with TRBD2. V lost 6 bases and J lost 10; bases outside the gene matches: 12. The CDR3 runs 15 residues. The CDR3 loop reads CASRYGTSETYEQFF. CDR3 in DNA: TGTGCCAGCAGATATGGGACTAGCGAAACCTACGAGCAGTTCTTC.

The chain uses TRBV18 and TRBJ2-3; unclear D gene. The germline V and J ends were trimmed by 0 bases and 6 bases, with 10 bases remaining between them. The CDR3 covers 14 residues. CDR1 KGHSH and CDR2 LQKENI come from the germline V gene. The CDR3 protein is CASSPPDQSDTQYF. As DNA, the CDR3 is TGTGCCAGCTCACCACCGGACCAGTCGGATACGCAGTATTTT.

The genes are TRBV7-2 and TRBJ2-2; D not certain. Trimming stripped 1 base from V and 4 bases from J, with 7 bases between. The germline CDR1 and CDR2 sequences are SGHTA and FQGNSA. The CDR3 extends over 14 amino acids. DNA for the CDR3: TGTGCCAGCAGCTTAGTTGAGACCACCGGGGAGCTGTTTTTT. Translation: CASSLVETTGELFF. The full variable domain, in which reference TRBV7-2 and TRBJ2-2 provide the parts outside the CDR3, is GAGVSQSPSNKVTEKGKDVELRCDPISGHTALYWYRQSLGQGLEFLIYFQGNSAPDKSGLPSDRFSAERTGGSVSTLTIQRTQQEDSAVYLCASSLVETTGELFFGEGSRLTVL.

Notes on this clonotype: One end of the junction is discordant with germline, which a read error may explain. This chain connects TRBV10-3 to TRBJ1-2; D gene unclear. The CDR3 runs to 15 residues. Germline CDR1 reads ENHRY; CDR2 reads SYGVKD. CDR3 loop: CAISESGSLSYGYTF. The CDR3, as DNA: TGTGCCATAAGTGAGTCGGGCTCTCTTAGCTATGGCTACACCTTC.

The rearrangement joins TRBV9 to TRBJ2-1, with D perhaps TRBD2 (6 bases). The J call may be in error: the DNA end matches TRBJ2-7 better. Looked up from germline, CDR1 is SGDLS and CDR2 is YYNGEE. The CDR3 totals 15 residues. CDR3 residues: CASSVRGSYYNEQYF. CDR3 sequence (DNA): TGTGCCAGCAGCGTTCGGGGGTCCTACTACAATGAGCAGTACTTC.

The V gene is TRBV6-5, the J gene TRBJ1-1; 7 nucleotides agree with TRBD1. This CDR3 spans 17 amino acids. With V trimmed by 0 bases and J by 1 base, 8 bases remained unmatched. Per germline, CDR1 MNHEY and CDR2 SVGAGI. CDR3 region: CASSYSRGQSPNTEAFF. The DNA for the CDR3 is TGTGCCAGCAGTTACTCGAGGGGACAGAGCCCGAACACTGAAGCTTTCTTT.

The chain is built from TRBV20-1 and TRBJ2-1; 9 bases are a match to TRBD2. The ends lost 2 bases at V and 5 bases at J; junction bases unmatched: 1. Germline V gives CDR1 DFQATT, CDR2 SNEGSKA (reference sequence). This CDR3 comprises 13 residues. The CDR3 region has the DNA TGCAGTGCTAGACTAGCGGGAAACAATGAGCAGTTCTTC. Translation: CSARLAGNNEQFF.

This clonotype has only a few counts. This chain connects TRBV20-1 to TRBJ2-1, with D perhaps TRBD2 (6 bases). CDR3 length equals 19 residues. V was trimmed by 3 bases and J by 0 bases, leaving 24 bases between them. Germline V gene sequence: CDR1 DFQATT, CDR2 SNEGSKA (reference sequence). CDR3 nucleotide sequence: TGCAGTGCTAGTTCGGGACTGAGTGGGGTCATGAGCTCCTACAATGAGCAGTTCTTC. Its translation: CSASSGLSGVMSSYNEQFF.

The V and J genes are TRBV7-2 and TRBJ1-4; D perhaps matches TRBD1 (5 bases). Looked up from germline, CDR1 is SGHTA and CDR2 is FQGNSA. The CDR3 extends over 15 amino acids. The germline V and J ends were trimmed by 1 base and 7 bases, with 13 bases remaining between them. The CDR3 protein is CASSLVGGRSEKLFF. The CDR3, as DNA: TGTGCCAGCAGCTTAGTCGGGGGTCGAAGTGAAAAACTGTTTTTT.

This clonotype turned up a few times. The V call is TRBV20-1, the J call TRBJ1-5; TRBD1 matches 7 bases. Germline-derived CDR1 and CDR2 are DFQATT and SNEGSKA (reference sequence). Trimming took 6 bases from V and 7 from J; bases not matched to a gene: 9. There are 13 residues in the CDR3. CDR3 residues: CSARTGEWQPQHF. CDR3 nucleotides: TGCAGTGCCCGAACAGGGGAATGGCAGCCCCAGCATTTT.

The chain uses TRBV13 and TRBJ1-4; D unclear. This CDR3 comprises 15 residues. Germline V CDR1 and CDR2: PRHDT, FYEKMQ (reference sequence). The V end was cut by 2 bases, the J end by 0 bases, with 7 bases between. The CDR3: CASSLISATNEKLFF. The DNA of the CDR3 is TGTGCCAGCAGCTTAATCTCTGCAACTAATGAAAAACTGTTTTTT. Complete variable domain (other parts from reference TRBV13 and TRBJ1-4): AAGVIQSPRHLIKEKRETATLKCYPIPRHDTVYWYQQGPGQDPQFLISFYEKMQSDKGSIPDRFSAQQFSDYHSELNMSSLELGDSALYFCASSLISATNEKLFFGSGTQLSVL.

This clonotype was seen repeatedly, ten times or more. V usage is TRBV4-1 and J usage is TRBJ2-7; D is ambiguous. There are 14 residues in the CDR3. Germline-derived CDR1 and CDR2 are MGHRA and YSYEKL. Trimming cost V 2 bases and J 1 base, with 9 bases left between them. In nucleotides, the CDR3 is TGCGCCAGCAGCCAACCCGTACAGTCCTACGAGCAGTACTTC. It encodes CASSQPVQSYEQYF.

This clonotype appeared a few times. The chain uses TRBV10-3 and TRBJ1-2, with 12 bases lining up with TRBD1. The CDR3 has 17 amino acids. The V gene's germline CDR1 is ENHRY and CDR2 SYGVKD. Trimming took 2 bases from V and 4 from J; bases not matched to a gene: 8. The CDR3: CAISEGTGGMGTYGYTF. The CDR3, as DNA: TGTGCCATCAGTGAGGGGACAGGGGGCATGGGGACCTATGGCTACACCTTC.

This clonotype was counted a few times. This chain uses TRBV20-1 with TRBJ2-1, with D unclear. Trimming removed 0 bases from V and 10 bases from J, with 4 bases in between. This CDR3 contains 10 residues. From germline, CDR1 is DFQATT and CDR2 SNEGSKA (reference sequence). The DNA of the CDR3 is TGCAGTGCTAGAGACGGGGAGCAGTTCTTC. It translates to CSARDGEQFF.

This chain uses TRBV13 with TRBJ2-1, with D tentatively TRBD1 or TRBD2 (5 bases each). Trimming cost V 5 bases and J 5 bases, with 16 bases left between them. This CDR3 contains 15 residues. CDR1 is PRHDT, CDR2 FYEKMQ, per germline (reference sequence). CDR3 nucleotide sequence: TGTGCCAGCAGCCCCACCCGGGACGGAGACAATGAGCAGTTCTTC. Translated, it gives CASSPTRDGDNEQFF.

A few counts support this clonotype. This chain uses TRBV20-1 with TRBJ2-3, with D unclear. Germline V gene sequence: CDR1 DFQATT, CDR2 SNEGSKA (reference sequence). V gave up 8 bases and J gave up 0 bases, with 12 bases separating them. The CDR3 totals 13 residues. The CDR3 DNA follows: TGCAGTCTGACCATCTCTAGCACAGATACGCAGTATTTT. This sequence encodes CSLTISSTDTQYF.